This section outlines one TCR beta chain sequence together with its context. Antigen specificity is unknown. The entry originates in a study of T cells expressing NK-cell markers. 5'RACE template switching built TCR beta cDNA with unique molecular identifiers. TCRdb derives one entry per CDR3 protein from the 5' RACE reads, leaving out DNA. In all, the sample yields 300,000 to 500,000 distinct CDR3 sequences. Study-wide results and limits: One observes that, in several donors, these clonotypes were also the leading ones within the CD3+CD56-NKG2C+ fraction.

This TCR came from a woman in her forties or fifties in good health. Input material: blood T cells: a sorted CD56 or NKG2C T cell subset, CD4+ or CD8+ T cells, or bulk PBMC T cells (not recorded which).

CDR3 protein: CASSQSRTSGRAGETQYF. This chain joins TRBV3-1 and TRBJ2-5; checking the TCRdb D call of TRBD2 is not possible without DNA. Germline values: CDR1 LGHDT, CDR2 YNNKEL (reference sequence). The CDR3 is 18 residues long.